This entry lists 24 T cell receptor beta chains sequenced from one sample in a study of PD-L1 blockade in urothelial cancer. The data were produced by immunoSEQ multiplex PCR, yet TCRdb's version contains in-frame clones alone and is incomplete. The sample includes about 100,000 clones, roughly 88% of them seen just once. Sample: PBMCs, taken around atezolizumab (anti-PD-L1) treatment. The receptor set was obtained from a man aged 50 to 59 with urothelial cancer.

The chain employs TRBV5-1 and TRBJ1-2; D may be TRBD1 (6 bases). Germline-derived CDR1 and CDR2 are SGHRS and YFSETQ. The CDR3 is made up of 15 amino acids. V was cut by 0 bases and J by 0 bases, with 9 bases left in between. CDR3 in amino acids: CASSLGDTANYGYTF. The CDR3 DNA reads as TGCGCCAGCAGCTTGGGGGACACAGCTAACTATGGCTACACCTTC.

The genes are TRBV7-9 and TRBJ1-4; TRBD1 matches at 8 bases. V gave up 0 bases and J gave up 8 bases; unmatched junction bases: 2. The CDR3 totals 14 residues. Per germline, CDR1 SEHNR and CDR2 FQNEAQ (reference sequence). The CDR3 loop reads CASSLATGEEKLFF. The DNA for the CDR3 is TGTGCCAGCAGCTTAGCGACAGGGGAGGAAAAACTGTTTTTT.

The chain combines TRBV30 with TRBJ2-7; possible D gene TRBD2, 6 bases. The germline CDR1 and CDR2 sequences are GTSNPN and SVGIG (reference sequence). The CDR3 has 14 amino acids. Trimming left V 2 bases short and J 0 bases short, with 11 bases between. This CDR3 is CAWSSDYRSYEQYF. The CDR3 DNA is TGTGCCTGGAGTTCGGACTATCGCTCCTACGAGCAGTACTTC.

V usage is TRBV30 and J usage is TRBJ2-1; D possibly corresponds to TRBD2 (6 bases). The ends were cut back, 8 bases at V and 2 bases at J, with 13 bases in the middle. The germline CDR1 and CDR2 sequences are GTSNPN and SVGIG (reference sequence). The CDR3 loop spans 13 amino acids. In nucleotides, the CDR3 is TGTGCCCGCTTAGCGGACACCTACAATGAGCAGTTCTTC. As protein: CARLADTYNEQFF.

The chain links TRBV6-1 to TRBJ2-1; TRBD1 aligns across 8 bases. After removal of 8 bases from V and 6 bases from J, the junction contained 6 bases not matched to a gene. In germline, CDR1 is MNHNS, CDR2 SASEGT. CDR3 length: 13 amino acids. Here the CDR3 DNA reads TGTGCCAGCCGTTGGACAGGGACCAATGAGCAGTTCTTC. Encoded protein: CASRWTGTNEQFF.

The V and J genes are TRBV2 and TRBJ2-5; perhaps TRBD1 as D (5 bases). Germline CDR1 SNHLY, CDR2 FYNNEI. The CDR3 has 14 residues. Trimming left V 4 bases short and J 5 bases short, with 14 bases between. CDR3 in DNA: TGTGCCAGCAGTGCTGAAAGGGGCCGGGAGACCCAGTACTTC. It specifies CASSAERGRETQYF. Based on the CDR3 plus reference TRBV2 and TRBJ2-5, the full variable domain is EPEVTQTPSHQVTQMGQEVILRCVPISNHLYFYWYRQILGQKVEFLVSFYNNEISEKSEIFDDQFSVERPDGSNFTLKIRSTKLEDSAMYFCASSAERGRETQYFGPGTRLLVL.

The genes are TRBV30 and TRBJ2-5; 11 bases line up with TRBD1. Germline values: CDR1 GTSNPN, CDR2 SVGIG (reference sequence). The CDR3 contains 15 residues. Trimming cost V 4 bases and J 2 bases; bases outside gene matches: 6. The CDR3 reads CAWTWTGGWQETQYF. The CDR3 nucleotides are TGTGCCTGGACCTGGACAGGGGGCTGGCAAGAGACCCAGTACTTC.

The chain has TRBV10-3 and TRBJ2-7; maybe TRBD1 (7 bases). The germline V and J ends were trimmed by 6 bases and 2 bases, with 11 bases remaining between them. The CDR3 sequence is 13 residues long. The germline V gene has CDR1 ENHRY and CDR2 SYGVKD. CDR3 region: CAIREGATYEQYF. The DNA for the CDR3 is TGTGCCATCAGGGAGGGGGCCACCTACGAGCAGTACTTC.

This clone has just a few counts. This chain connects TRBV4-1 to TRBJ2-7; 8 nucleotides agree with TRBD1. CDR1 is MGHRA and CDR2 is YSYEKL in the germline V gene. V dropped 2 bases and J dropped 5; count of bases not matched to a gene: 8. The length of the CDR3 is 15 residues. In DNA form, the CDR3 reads TGCGCCAGCAGCCAAAACAGGGGGAGAGGTGACGAGCAGTACTTC. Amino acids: CASSQNRGRGDEQYF.

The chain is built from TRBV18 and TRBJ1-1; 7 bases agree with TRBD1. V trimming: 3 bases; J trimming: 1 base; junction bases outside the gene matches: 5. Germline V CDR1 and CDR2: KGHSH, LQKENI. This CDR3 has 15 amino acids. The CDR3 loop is CASSPAGQRNTEAFF. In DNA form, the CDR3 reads TGTGCCAGCTCACCGGCGGGACAGCGGAACACTGAAGCTTTCTTT.

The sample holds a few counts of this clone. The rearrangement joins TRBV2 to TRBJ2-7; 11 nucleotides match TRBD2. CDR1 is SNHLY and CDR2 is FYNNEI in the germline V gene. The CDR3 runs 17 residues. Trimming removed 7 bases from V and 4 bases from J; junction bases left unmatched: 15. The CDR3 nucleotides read TGTGCCAGCACCCTAGGGGGTAGCGGGAGGGCCCTTTACGAGCAGTACTTC. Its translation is CASTLGGSGRALYEQYF.

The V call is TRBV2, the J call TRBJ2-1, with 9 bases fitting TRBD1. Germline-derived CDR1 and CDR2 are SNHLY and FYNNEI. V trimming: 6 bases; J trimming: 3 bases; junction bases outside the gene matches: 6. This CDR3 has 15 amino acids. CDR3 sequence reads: CASRDGTGNYNEQFF. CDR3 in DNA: TGTGCCAGCAGGGACGGGACAGGGAACTACAATGAGCAGTTCTTC.

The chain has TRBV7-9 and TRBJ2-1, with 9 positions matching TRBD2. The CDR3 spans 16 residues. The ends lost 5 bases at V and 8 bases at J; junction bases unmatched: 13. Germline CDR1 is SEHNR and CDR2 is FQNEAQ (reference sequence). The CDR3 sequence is CASSLNPGLAFDEQFF. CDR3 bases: TGTGCCAGCAGCCTAAACCCGGGACTAGCTTTCGATGAGCAGTTCTTC.

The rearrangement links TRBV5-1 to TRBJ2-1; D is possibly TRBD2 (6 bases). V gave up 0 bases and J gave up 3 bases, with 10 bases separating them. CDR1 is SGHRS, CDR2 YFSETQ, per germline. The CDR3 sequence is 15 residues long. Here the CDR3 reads CASSLVGRNYNEQFF. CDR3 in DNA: TGCGCCAGCAGCTTGGTTGGGAGGAACTACAATGAGCAGTTCTTC. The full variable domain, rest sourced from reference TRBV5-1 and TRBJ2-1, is KAGVTQTPRYLIKTRGQQVTLSCSPISGHRSVSWYQQTPGQGLQFLFEYFSETQRNKGNFPGRFSGRQFSNSRSEMNVSTLELGDSALYLCASSLVGRNYNEQFFGPGTRLTVL.

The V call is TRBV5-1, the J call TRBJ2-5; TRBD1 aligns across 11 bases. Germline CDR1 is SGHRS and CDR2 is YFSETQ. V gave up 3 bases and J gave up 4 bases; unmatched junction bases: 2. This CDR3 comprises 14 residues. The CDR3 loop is CASSWGQGGETQYF. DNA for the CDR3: TGCGCCAGCAGCTGGGGACAGGGGGGAGAGACCCAGTACTTC. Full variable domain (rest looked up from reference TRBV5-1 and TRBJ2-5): KAGVTQTPRYLIKTRGQQVTLSCSPISGHRSVSWYQQTPGQGLQFLFEYFSETQRNKGNFPGRFSGRQFSNSRSEMNVSTLELGDSALYLCASSWGQGGETQYFGPGTRLLVL.

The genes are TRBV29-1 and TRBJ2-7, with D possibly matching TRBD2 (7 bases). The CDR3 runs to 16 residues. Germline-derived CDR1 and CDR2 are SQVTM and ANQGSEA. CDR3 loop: CREGHTRGLSSYEQYF. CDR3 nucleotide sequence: TGCAGGGAGGGACATACCAGGGGACTAAGCTCCTACGAGCAGTACTTC.

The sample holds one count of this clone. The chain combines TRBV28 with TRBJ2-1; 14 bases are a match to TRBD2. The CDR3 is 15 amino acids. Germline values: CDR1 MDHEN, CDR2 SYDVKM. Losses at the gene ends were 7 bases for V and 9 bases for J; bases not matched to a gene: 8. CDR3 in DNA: TGTGCCAGCACCCCGGGACTAGCGGGAGTCACTGAGCAGTTCTTC. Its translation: CASTPGLAGVTEQFF. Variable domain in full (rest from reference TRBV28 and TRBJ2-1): DVKVTQSSRYLVKRTGEKVFLECVQDMDHENMFWYRQDPGLGLRLIYFSYDVKMKEKGDIPEGYSVSREKKERFSLILESASTNQTSMYLCASTPGLAGVTEQFFGPGTRLTVL.

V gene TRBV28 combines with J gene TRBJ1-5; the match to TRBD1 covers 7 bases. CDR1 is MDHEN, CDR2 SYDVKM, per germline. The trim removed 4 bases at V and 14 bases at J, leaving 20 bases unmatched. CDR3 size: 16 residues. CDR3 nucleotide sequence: TGTGCCAGCAGTTCAGAACGTCAGTTTTCAGCAGGGGGTGAGCATTTT. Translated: CASSSERQFSAGGEHF. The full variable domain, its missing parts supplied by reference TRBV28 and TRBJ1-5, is DVKVTQSSRYLVKRTGEKVFLECVQDMDHENMFWYRQDPGLGLRLIYFSYDVKMKEKGDIPEGYSVSREKKERFSLILESASTNQTSMYLCASSSERQFSAGGEHFGDGTRLSIL.

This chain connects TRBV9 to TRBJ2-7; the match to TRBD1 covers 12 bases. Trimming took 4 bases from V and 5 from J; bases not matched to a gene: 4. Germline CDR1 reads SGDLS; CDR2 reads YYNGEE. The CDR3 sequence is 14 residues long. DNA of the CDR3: TGTGCCAGCAGCAGGGACAGGGGGCTGGACGAGCAGTACTTC. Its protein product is CASSRDRGLDEQYF.

CDR3 sequence reads: CASSSGSSFSTDTQYF. For the CDR3, the DNA is TGTGCCAGCAGTTCCGGGTCTTCCTTTAGCACAGATACGCAGTATTTT. This rearrangement joins TRBV6-6 to TRBJ2-3; D call uncertain. V lost 4 bases and J 0 bases, leaving 14 bases between the germline ends. This CDR3 contains 16 residues. CDR1 is MNHNY and CDR2 is SVGAGI in the germline V gene (reference sequence).

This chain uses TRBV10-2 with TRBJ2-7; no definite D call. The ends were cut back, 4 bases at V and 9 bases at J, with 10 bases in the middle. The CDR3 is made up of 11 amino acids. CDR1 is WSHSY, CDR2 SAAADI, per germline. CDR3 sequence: CASSANVGQYF. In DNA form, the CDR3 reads TGCGCCAGCAGTGCCAATGTCGGGCAGTACTTC.

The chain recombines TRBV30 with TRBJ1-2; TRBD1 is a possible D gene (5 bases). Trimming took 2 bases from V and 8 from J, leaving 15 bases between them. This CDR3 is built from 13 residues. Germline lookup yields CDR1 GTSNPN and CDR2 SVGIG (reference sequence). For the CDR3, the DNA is TGTGCCTGGAGTCCAGATGGGGGGAAGGGCTACACCTTC. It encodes CAWSPDGGKGYTF.

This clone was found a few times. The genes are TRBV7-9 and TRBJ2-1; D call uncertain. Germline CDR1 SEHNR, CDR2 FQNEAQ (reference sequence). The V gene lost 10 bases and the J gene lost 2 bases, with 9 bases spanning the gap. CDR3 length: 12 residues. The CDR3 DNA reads TGTGCCATGGCGGATGCCTACAATGAGCAGTTCTTC. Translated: CAMADAYNEQFF.

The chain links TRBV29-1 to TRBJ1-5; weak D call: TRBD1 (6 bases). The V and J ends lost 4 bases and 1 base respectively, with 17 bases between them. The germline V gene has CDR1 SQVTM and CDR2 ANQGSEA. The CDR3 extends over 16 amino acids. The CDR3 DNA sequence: TGCAGCGTTGTTGGGTGGGGGCGGAGAAGCAATCAGCCCCAGCATTTT. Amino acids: CSVVGWGRRSNQPQHF.